The source of this T cell receptor beta chain is a study of blood T cell repertoires in COVID-19. Sequenced by immunoSEQ multiplex PCR; TCRdb stores in-frame clones only, minus some. The table records some 40,000 clones, 88% of them present only once. The CDR3 covers 19 residues. V dropped 4 bases and J dropped 0 bases, with 24 bases sitting between them. The germline gives CDR1 MDHEN, CDR2 SYDVKM. This chain uses TRBV28 with TRBJ2-5, with D perhaps matching TRBD2 (6 bases). Material: peripheral blood. The TCR comes from a man between 65 and 85 years old with acute or convalescent COVID-19. CDR3 sequence reads: CASSSASGGGWGYQETQYF. CDR3 DNA: TGTGCCAGCAGTTCCGCAAGTGGGGGAGGTTGGGGATACCAAGAGACCCAGTACTTC.